This T cell receptor (beta chain) was retrieved from a study of T cell responses to AZD1222 COVID-19 vaccine. Overall study results and limits: Nearly half of unique spike-specific TCRs reportedly avoided B.1.351 and B.1.1.7 mutated regions. Rises in breadth and depth of Spike-specific TCRs came after two AZD1222 doses. Females made up more of the donors, who were largely white British, and clonal diversity may have come out too low.

Remarks on this clone: Its antigen remains unidentified.

Germline CDR1 is SGHKS and CDR2 is YYEKEE (reference sequence). The V end was cut by 5 bases, the J end by 4 bases, with 18 bases between. CDR3 size: 15 residues. Measured with immunoSEQ multiplex PCR; TCRdb has only the in-frame clones, and not every one. The table has 200,000 or so clones, 80% to 95% seen once; the top ten hold 10%. The sample here was peripheral blood, taken on day 0 of AZD1222 vaccination. This rearrangement joins TRBV5-5 to TRBJ1-1, with D perhaps matching TRBD1 (5 bases). This clonotype was sampled from an adult in good health. The DNA of the CDR3 is TGTGCCAGCAGGACATACAGGAGCGGTGGCACTGAAGCTTTCTTT. Translated, it gives CASRTYRSGGTEAFF. The whole variable domain, filled in from reference TRBV5-5 and TRBJ1-1, reads DAGVTQSPTHLIKTRGQQVTLRCSPISGHKSVSWYQQVLGQGPQFIFQYYEKEERGRGNFPDRFSARQFPNYSSELNVNALLLGDSALYLCASRTYRSGGTEAFFGQGTRLTVV.